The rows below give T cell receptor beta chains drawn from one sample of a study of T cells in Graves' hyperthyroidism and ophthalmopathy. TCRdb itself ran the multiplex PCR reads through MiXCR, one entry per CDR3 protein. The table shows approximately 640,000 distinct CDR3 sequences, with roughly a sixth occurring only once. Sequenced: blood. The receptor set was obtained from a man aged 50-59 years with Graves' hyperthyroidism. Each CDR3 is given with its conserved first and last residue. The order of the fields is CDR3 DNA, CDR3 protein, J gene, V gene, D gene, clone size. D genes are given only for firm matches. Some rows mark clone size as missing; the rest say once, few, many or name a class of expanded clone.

CDR3 DNA: TGTGCCACCAGTGATTTTGGTCGTACAATAAACACCGGGGAGCTGTTTTTT
CDR3 protein: CATSDFGRTINTGELFF
J gene: TRBJ2-2
V gene: TRBV24-1
D gene: NA
clone size: many

CDR3 DNA: TGTGCCAGCAGTTTACCGGCAGTTAACTACGAGCAGTACTTC
CDR3 protein: CASSLPAVNYEQYF
J gene: TRBJ2-7
V gene: TRBV28
D gene: NA
clone size: many

CDR3 DNA: TGTGCCAGCAGTTTAGCCTATAGCGGGACTGGAGATACGCAGTATTTT
CDR3 protein: CASSLAYSGTGDTQYF
J gene: TRBJ2-3
V gene: TRBV27
D gene: TRBD2
clone size: many

CDR3 DNA: TGTGCCAGCAGCCTAGTAGCGGGCCTCAACTACGAGCAGTACTTC
CDR3 protein: CASSLVAGLNYEQYF
J gene: TRBJ2-7
V gene: TRBV11-2
D gene: TRBD2
clone size: many

CDR3 DNA: TGTGCCAGCGGGTGGGGTAGACCGAACCAAGAGACCCAGTACTTC
CDR3 protein: CASGWGRPNQETQYF
J gene: TRBJ2-5
V gene: TRBV7-2
D gene: NA
clone size: many

CDR3 DNA: TGTGCCAGTAGTGCCACAGGGGGATATTCACCCCTCCACTTT
CDR3 protein: CASSATGGYSPLHF
J gene: TRBJ1-6
V gene: TRBV19
D gene: TRBD1
clone size: few

CDR3 DNA: TGTGCCAGCAGCTTAGGGGTGGGCTACGAGCAGTACTTC
CDR3 protein: CASSLGVGYEQYF
J gene: TRBJ2-7
V gene: TRBV13
D gene: NA
clone size: many

CDR3 DNA: TGTGCCAGCAGCGGAGGCAGGGCGAACACTGAAGCTTTCTTT
CDR3 protein: CASSGGRANTEAFF
J gene: TRBJ1-1
V gene: TRBV9
D gene: NA
clone size: few

CDR3 DNA: TGTGCCAGCAGCCCCGGGACAGGGTTCTCTTACGAGCAGTACTTC
CDR3 protein: CASSPGTGFSYEQYF
J gene: TRBJ2-7
V gene: TRBV7-2
D gene: TRBD1
clone size: many

CDR3 DNA: TGTGCCAGTAGGATTACTAGCGGGAGTAGCAATGAGCAGTTCTTC
CDR3 protein: CASRITSGSSNEQFF
J gene: TRBJ2-1
V gene: TRBV19
D gene: TRBD2
clone size: many

CDR3 DNA: TGTGCCAGCAGTTTTTTGCGGGGACAGTCCTACAATGAGCAGTTCTTC
CDR3 protein: CASSFLRGQSYNEQFF
J gene: TRBJ2-1
V gene: TRBV28
D gene: NA
clone size: many

CDR3 DNA: TGTGCCAGCAGCTTCGGACAGACTAGCTATGGCTACACCTTC
CDR3 protein: CASSFGQTSYGYTF
J gene: TRBJ1-2
V gene: TRBV7-9
D gene: NA
clone size: NA

CDR3 DNA: TGCGCCAGCAGTGAGTCAGGGCTAGCGGGAGTTTCAGATACGCAGTATTTT
CDR3 protein: CASSESGLAGVSDTQYF
J gene: TRBJ2-3
V gene: TRBV10-1
D gene: TRBD2
clone size: few

CDR3 DNA: TGTGCCAGCAGACAAGGGCAGGACACTGAAGCTTTCTTT
CDR3 protein: CASRQGQDTEAFF
J gene: TRBJ1-1
V gene: TRBV6-1
D gene: NA
clone size: NA

CDR3 DNA: TGTGCCAGCAGTTTAGAACGTCCGACTCCAGCGGGAAATGAGCAGTTCTTC
CDR3 protein: CASSLERPTPAGNEQFF
J gene: TRBJ2-1
V gene: TRBV27
D gene: TRBD2
clone size: many

CDR3 DNA: TGTGCCAGCAGCCCGAGACAGGGTACAGATACGCAGTATTTT
CDR3 protein: CASSPRQGTDTQYF
J gene: TRBJ2-3
V gene: TRBV11-2
D gene: TRBD1
clone size: many

CDR3 DNA: TGTGCCAGCAGCATAGGGCGGACTAGCGGGAGCTCCAATGAGCAGTTCTTC
CDR3 protein: CASSIGRTSGSSNEQFF
J gene: TRBJ2-1
V gene: TRBV7-2
D gene: TRBD2
clone size: few

CDR3 DNA: TGTGCCAGCAGGCTTAGCCGAGAAGCTTTCTTT
CDR3 protein: CASRLSREAFF
J gene: TRBJ1-1
V gene: TRBV28
D gene: NA
clone size: NA

CDR3 DNA: TGTGCCAGCAGCTCTACATCAGGGGGCAGAGCAGATACGCAGTATTTT
CDR3 protein: CASSSTSGGRADTQYF
J gene: TRBJ2-3
V gene: TRBV28
D gene: TRBD1
clone size: many

CDR3 DNA: TGCAGTGCTAGTAGCCCCTCGTTAGGAGACGAGCAGTACTTC
CDR3 protein: CSASSPSLGDEQYF
J gene: TRBJ2-7
V gene: TRBV20-1
D gene: NA
clone size: many

CDR3 DNA: TGTGCCAGCAGCCAAGATGGACCTAGCGGGAGGGCCGGGGAGCTGTTTTTT
CDR3 protein: CASSQDGPSGRAGELFF
J gene: TRBJ2-2
V gene: TRBV14
D gene: TRBD2
clone size: few

CDR3 DNA: TGTGCCACCAGTGATGGGGGCCGGACTAGCGGGACCCAGTACTTC
CDR3 protein: CATSDGGRTSGTQYF
J gene: TRBJ2-5
V gene: TRBV24-1
D gene: TRBD2
clone size: NA

CDR3 DNA: TGTGCCAGCAGTTCGTGGCCTAGCGGGAGACTGGGGAATGAGCAGTTCTTC
CDR3 protein: CASSSWPSGRLGNEQFF
J gene: TRBJ2-1
V gene: TRBV28
D gene: TRBD2
clone size: NA

CDR3 DNA: TGCAGTGCTTCTAGCGGGAGGGCCCATGAGCAGTTCTTC
CDR3 protein: CSASSGRAHEQFF
J gene: TRBJ2-1
V gene: TRBV20-1
D gene: TRBD2
clone size: NA

CDR3 DNA: TGCAGTGCTAGTTCCCTCTTGGGACACTACGAGCAGTACTTC
CDR3 protein: CSASSLLGHYEQYF
J gene: TRBJ2-7
V gene: TRBV20-1
D gene: NA
clone size: few

CDR3 DNA: TGTGCCAGTAGTACCGGGGGCTCTGAGGCCAACGTCCTGACTTTC
CDR3 protein: CASSTGGSEANVLTF
J gene: TRBJ2-6
V gene: TRBV19
D gene: NA
clone size: NA

CDR3 DNA: TGTGCCATCAGCCTCTCTAGGAACTATGGCTACACCTTC
CDR3 protein: CAISLSRNYGYTF
J gene: TRBJ1-2
V gene: TRBV10-3
D gene: NA
clone size: many

CDR3 DNA: TGTGCCAGCAGCTTTAAGCGGGAGGGGGAGACCCAGTACTTC
CDR3 protein: CASSFKREGETQYF
J gene: TRBJ2-5
V gene: TRBV5-8
D gene: TRBD2
clone size: few

CDR3 DNA: TGCAGTGCTAGAATCGGACTAGCCGGGGAGCTGTTTTTT
CDR3 protein: CSARIGLAGELFF
J gene: TRBJ2-2
V gene: TRBV20-1
D gene: TRBD2
clone size: many

CDR3 DNA: TGCAGCGCACTAGGGGACAGGGGTAGCACTGAAGCTTTCTTT
CDR3 protein: CSALGDRGSTEAFF
J gene: TRBJ1-1
V gene: TRBV29-1
D gene: TRBD1
clone size: few

CDR3 DNA: TGTGCCAGCAGCTTAGTCCGCGGGGAGCTGTTTTTT
CDR3 protein: CASSLVRGELFF
J gene: TRBJ2-2
V gene: TRBV11-3
D gene: NA
clone size: many

CDR3 DNA: TGCAGTGCTAGAGATTCTGCGGGAACGGGCCACGAGCAGTACTTC
CDR3 protein: CSARDSAGTGHEQYF
J gene: TRBJ2-7
V gene: TRBV20-1
D gene: NA
clone size: few

CDR3 DNA: TGTGCCAGCAGCCGTCTGTCATCCACTGCCGAGCAGTACTTC
CDR3 protein: CASSRLSSTAEQYF
J gene: TRBJ2-7
V gene: TRBV3-1
D gene: NA
clone size: once

CDR3 DNA: TGTGCCAGCAGCTTACGGGGGACAGGGTACGACAATGAGCAGTTCTTC
CDR3 protein: CASSLRGTGYDNEQFF
J gene: TRBJ2-1
V gene: TRBV6-2/TRBV6-3
D gene: TRBD1
clone size: many

CDR3 DNA: TGTGCCAGCAGTCAGGGTAGAGTCACTGAAGCTTTCTTT
CDR3 protein: CASSQGRVTEAFF
J gene: TRBJ1-1
V gene: TRBV11-2
D gene: NA
clone size: many

CDR3 DNA: TGCAGTGCTCGGAACAGAGCTAGCACAGATAAGCAGTATTTT
CDR3 protein: CSARNRASTDKQYF
J gene: TRBJ2-3
V gene: TRBV20-1
D gene: NA
clone size: NA

CDR3 DNA: TGTGCCAGCAGTTTATTGGGGGGGGCCGCCTACGAGCAGTACTTC
CDR3 protein: CASSLLGGAAYEQYF
J gene: TRBJ2-7
V gene: TRBV28
D gene: NA
clone size: few

CDR3 DNA: TGTGCCAGCTCAAACCCGGGACAGGGGAATTACGAGCAGTACTTC
CDR3 protein: CASSNPGQGNYEQYF
J gene: TRBJ2-7
V gene: TRBV27
D gene: TRBD1
clone size: many

CDR3 DNA: TGTGCCAGTAGACAGGGCGAAAAACTGTTTTTT
CDR3 protein: CASRQGEKLFF
J gene: TRBJ1-4
V gene: TRBV28
D gene: TRBD1
clone size: many

CDR3 DNA: TGTGCCAGCAGCGTACTAGCGGATCAAGAGACCCAGTACTTC
CDR3 protein: CASSVLADQETQYF
J gene: TRBJ2-5
V gene: TRBV9
D gene: TRBD2
clone size: many

CDR3 DNA: TGTGCCAGCAGCTTAACGGCTAGCGGGAGTTACAATGAGCAGTTCTTC
CDR3 protein: CASSLTASGSYNEQFF
J gene: TRBJ2-1
V gene: TRBV7-6
D gene: TRBD2
clone size: NA

CDR3 DNA: TGTGCCAGCAGTTTTATAGGGAACTATGGCTACACCTTC
CDR3 protein: CASSFIGNYGYTF
J gene: TRBJ1-2
V gene: TRBV28
D gene: NA
clone size: NA

CDR3 DNA: TGTGCCAGCAGTGGACTCTACTACGAGCAGTACTTC
CDR3 protein: CASSGLYYEQYF
J gene: TRBJ2-7
V gene: TRBV2
D gene: NA
clone size: NA

CDR3 DNA: TGTGCCAGCAGTGTTTTCGGGAACACTGAAGCTTTCTTT
CDR3 protein: CASSVFGNTEAFF
J gene: TRBJ1-1
V gene: TRBV6-1
D gene: NA
clone size: few

CDR3 DNA: TGTGCCAGCAGGATGACTAGCGGACAAGAGACCCAGTACTTC
CDR3 protein: CASRMTSGQETQYF
J gene: TRBJ2-5
V gene: TRBV28
D gene: TRBD2
clone size: many

CDR3 DNA: TGTGCCAGCAGTGACTCGACAGTCGGGGATTCGAATGGCTACACCTTC
CDR3 protein: CASSDSTVGDSNGYTF
J gene: TRBJ1-2
V gene: TRBV6-4
D gene: NA
clone size: many

CDR3 DNA: TGCAGTGCAAGCCGGCAGGGGGGGACCGGGGAGCTGTTTTTT
CDR3 protein: CSASRQGGTGELFF
J gene: TRBJ2-2
V gene: TRBV20-1
D gene: NA
clone size: few

CDR3 DNA: TGTGCCAGCAGTTACCGGACAGGGGTATCCTACGAGCAGTACTTC
CDR3 protein: CASSYRTGVSYEQYF
J gene: TRBJ2-7
V gene: TRBV27
D gene: TRBD1
clone size: many

CDR3 DNA: TGTGCCAGCTCACCCGGGGCCATGAGCTCCTACGAGCAGTACTTC
CDR3 protein: CASSPGAMSSYEQYF
J gene: TRBJ2-7
V gene: TRBV18
D gene: NA
clone size: NA

CDR3 DNA: TGTGCCAGCTCGGCCGAGGTTCCTACCCGGGAGCAGTACTTC
CDR3 protein: CASSAEVPTREQYF
J gene: TRBJ2-7
V gene: TRBV18
D gene: NA
clone size: NA

CDR3 DNA: TGTGCCAGCAGTACAATAAGGGGGCCGGAATCCTACAATGAGCAGTTCTTC
CDR3 protein: CASSTIRGPESYNEQFF
J gene: TRBJ2-1
V gene: TRBV6-1
D gene: TRBD1
clone size: few

CDR3 DNA: TGTGGCCAGACGGGGACCTATGGCTACACCTTC
CDR3 protein: CGQTGTYGYTF
J gene: TRBJ1-2
V gene: TRBV30
D gene: NA
clone size: many

CDR3 DNA: TGCAGCGTTGTAAGGGTTGATGAGCAGTTCTTC
CDR3 protein: CSVVRVDEQFF
J gene: TRBJ2-1
V gene: TRBV29-1
D gene: NA
clone size: many

CDR3 DNA: TGCAGTGCTGAAGCGGGAGGGCCCAATGAGCAGTTCTTC
CDR3 protein: CSAEAGGPNEQFF
J gene: TRBJ2-1
V gene: TRBV20-1
D gene: TRBD2
clone size: NA